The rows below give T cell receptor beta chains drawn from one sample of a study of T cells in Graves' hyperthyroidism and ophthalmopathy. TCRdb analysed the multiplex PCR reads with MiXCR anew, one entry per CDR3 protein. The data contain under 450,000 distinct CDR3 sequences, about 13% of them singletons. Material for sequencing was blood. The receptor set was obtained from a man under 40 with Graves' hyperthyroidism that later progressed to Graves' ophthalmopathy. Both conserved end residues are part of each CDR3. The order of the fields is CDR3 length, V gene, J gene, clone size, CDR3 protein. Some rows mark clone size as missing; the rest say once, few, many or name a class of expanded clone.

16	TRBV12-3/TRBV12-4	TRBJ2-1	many	CASSLLGPGLMDEQFF
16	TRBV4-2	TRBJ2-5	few	CASSQSQRGGSETQYF
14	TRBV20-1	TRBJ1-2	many	CSARDQGTNYGYTF
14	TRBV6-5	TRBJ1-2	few	CASSYNRDYYGYTF
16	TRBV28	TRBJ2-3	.	CASSFGARALRDTQYF
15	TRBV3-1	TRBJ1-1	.	CASSQSLGGRTEAFF
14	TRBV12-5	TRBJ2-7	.	CASGLAALAYEQYF
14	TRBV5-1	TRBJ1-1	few	CASSLAAMNTEAFF
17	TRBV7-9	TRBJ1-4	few	CASSLRVRRTANEKLFF
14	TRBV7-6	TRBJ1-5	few	CASSLAQGSQPQHF
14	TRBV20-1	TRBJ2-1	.	CSARKGSSYNEQFF
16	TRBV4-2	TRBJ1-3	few	CASSQDDSFSGNTIYF
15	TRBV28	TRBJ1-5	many	CASRKVWGAFQPQHF
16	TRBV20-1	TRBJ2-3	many	CSANGLGGGYTDTQYF
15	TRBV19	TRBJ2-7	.	CASSRPGSGTYEQYF
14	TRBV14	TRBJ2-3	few	CASSQVQVTDTQYF
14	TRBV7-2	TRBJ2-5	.	CASTNRPSQETQYF
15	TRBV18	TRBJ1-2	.	CASSPGTSPNYGYTF
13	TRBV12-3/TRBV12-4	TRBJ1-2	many	CASSSEWNYGYTF
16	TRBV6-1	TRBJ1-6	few	CASSEAQGGRNSPLHF
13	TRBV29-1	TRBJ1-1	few	CSLQAGADTEAFF
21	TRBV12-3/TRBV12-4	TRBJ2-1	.	CASTLTPGTSGEPTFYNEQFF
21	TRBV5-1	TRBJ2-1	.	CASSQALSRLAGGGPYNEQFF
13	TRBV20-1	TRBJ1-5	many	CSAQGQQYQPQHF
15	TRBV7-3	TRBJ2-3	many	CASSLTAGGADTQYF
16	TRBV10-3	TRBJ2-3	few	CAISESTSGDVDTQYF
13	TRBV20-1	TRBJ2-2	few	CSARPQNTGELFF
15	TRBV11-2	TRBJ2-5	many	CASSLGILLGETQYF
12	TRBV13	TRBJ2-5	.	CASSLGGAGEYF
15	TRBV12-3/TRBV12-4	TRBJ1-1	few	CATQTGGVMNTEAFF
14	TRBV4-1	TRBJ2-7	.	CASSQGAGVGEQYF
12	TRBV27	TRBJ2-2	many	CASSLTTGELFF
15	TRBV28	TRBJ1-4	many	CASSFPDSPNEKLFF